Here is one T cell receptor (beta chain) with its context. The antigen is undetermined. This record belongs to a study of beta chain features in type 1 diabetes. Study background: All of the samples together had 107,917,701 sorted cells examined. General study points: Among all four CD4+ subsets, Type 1 diabetes patients had TCRB CDR3s that were moderately but significantly shorter. Possible PCR preference for shorter templates applied equally to patients and controls.

Expressed TCRB transcripts were sequenced because the isolated RNA had all been reverse transcribed beforehand. Clones were read by immunoSEQ multiplex PCR, and TCRdb kept only the in-frame ones, dropping some. Of 680,000 or so clones listed, under 15% were seen once; the top ten hold about 0.02%. The TCR originated in a man aged 18 to 30 with type 1 diabetes. The material sequenced was naive CD4+ T cells from blood.

CDR3 protein: CASSRTLGEKLFF. Here the CDR3 DNA reads TGTGCCAGCAGCCGTACGTTGGGTGAAAAACTGTTTTTT. The chain carries TRBV7-8 and TRBJ1-4; no clear D gene. CDR3 length equals 13 residues. V lost 5 bases and J lost 7, with 11 bases in between. Germline V CDR1 and CDR2: SGHVS, FQNEAQ. Combining the CDR3 with reference TRBV7-8 and TRBJ1-4 gives the whole variable domain GAGVSQSPRYKVAKRGQDVALRCDPISGHVSLFWYQQALGQGPEFLTYFQNEAQLDKSGLPSDRFFAERPEGSVSTLKIQRTQQEDSAVYLCASSRTLGEKLFFGSGTQLSVL.